These 30 T cell receptor beta chains came from one sample sequenced in a study of T cell responses to AZD1222 COVID-19 vaccine. The data were produced by immunoSEQ multiplex PCR, yet TCRdb's version contains in-frame clones alone and is incomplete. The sample lists under 150,000 clones, around nine tenths seen once, with 8.4% in the top ten. Sequencing used peripheral blood, obtained on day 0 of AZD1222 vaccination. The receptor set was obtained from an adult in good health.

V and J are TRBV7-3 and TRBJ1-4; 7 nucleotides match TRBD1. Trimming removed 5 bases from V and 10 bases from J; junction bases left unmatched: 10. Germline values: CDR1 SGHTA, CDR2 FQGTGA. The CDR3 totals 14 residues. The CDR3 DNA reads TGTGCCAGCAGCCTCACAGGGGCTGGGGGAAAACTGTTTTTT. Its protein product is CASSLTGAGGKLFF.

This chain joins TRBV27 and TRBJ1-2; D gene uncertain. The germline V and J ends were trimmed by 6 bases and 7 bases, with 18 bases remaining between them. The CDR3 runs 14 residues. Germline V gene lookup returns CDR1 MNHEY and CDR2 SMNVEV (reference sequence). Here the CDR3 DNA reads TGTGCCAGCAGCGATAAGGTGACGGGTCTTGGCTACACCTTC. It yields the protein CASSDKVTGLGYTF.

The CDR3 loop reads CASSVGLGRTPLHF. DNA for the CDR3: TGTGCCAGCAGCGTTGGCCTAGGGAGGACACCCCTCCACTTT. The genes are TRBV9 and TRBJ1-6; no firm D call. This CDR3 comprises 14 residues. Trimming shortened V by 2 bases and J by 11 bases, and 14 bases separated the two germline ends. CDR1 is SGDLS, CDR2 YYNGEE, per germline. Together with reference TRBV9 and TRBJ1-6, the CDR3 gives the full variable domain: DSGVTQTPKHLITATGQRVTLRCSPRSGDLSVYWYQQSLDQGLQFLIQYYNGEERAKGNILERFSAQQFPDLHSELNLSSLELGDSALYFCASSVGLGRTPLHFGNGTRLTVT.

This chain joins TRBV10-2 and TRBJ2-1; D remains ambiguous. The ends were cut back, 6 bases at V and 0 bases at J, with 6 bases in the middle. The CDR3 length is 13 residues. Germline assignment: CDR1 WSHSY and CDR2 SAAADI. The CDR3: CASRSSSYNEQFF. CDR3 DNA sequence: TGCGCCAGCAGAAGCAGCTCCTACAATGAGCAGTTCTTC.

The chain combines TRBV5-1 with TRBJ1-2, with D unresolved. V was cut by 0 bases and J by 3 bases, with 9 bases left in between. Germline CDR1 and CDR2: SGHRS and YFSETQ. This CDR3 is built from 14 residues. CDR3 region: CASSLALADYGYTF. The CDR3 region has the DNA TGCGCCAGCAGCTTGGCCTTGGCTGACTATGGCTACACCTTC.

The chain joins TRBV6-2 or TRBV6-3 to TRBJ2-7; 10 nucleotides align to TRBD2. J was trimmed by 3 bases and V by 5 bases; bases with no gene match: 7. Germline-derived CDR1 and CDR2 are MNHEY and SVGEGT. This CDR3 contains 15 residues. The CDR3 reads CASSRKIAGGYEQYF. The CDR3 coding sequence is TGTGCCAGCAGTCGTAAAATAGCGGGAGGCTACGAGCAGTACTTC.

The chain couples TRBV9 to TRBJ1-5; D is unresolved. V lost 2 bases to trimming and J lost 6 bases, with 9 bases between them. This CDR3 is built from 13 residues. Germline values: CDR1 SGDLS, CDR2 YYNGEE. DNA of the CDR3: TGTGCCAGCAGCGTCGAATCTGGTCAGCCCCAGCATTTT. The encoded protein is CASSVESGQPQHF.

The gene calls are TRBV3-1 (or the pseudogene TRBV3-2) and TRBJ2-1; D not resolved. V was shortened by 0 bases and J by 8 bases, with 8 bases between the two germline ends. Looked up from germline, CDR1 is LGHDT and CDR2 is YNNKEL (reference sequence). CDR3 length equals 13 residues. Here the CDR3 DNA reads TGTGCCAGCAGCCAAGATCCCTTAGATGAGCAGTTCTTC. Translated: CASSQDPLDEQFF.

The J gene is TRBJ1-1, the V gene TRBV10-3; D ambiguous. V was clipped by 5 bases and J by 0 bases, with 7 bases between them. Germline CDR1 and CDR2: ENHRY and SYGVKD. The CDR3 totals 13 residues. The CDR3 loop is CAISLTMNTEAFF. CDR3 coding DNA: TGTGCCATCAGTCTCACAATGAACACTGAAGCTTTCTTT.

The table lists this clone with a count of one. This chain links TRBV11-3 with TRBJ2-7; D uncertain. The CDR3 runs to 13 residues. V lost 1 base, J lost 1 base, and 5 bases lay in between. The germline V gene has CDR1 SGHNT and CDR2 YENEEA. The CDR3 reads CASSLGRSYEQYF. The CDR3 DNA follows: TGTGCCAGCAGCTTAGGGAGATCCTACGAGCAGTACTTC.

The J gene is TRBJ1-6, the V gene TRBV10-2, with D hard to call. CDR1 WSHSY and CDR2 SAAADI come from the germline V gene. CDR3 size: 13 residues. Trimming took off 5 bases at V and 9 bases at J, with 11 bases between the two ends. This CDR3 reads CASSQTTGSPLHF. Here the CDR3 DNA reads TGCGCCAGCAGTCAAACGACCGGTTCACCCCTCCACTTT.

This clone was detected only once. V and J are TRBV30 and TRBJ2-3; TRBD2 matches 8 bases. With 0 bases clipped from V and 5 bases from J, the junction kept 4 bases outside the gene matches. The CDR3 has 14 residues. CDR1 is GTSNPN and CDR2 is SVGIG in the germline V gene (reference sequence). This CDR3 reads CAWSVMAGGDTQYF. CDR3 nucleotides: TGTGCCTGGAGTGTCATGGCGGGAGGAGATACGCAGTATTTT.

The genes are TRBV24-1 and TRBJ1-2, with 10 bases fitting TRBD1. V was pared by 4 bases and J by 2 bases, with 3 bases of the junction left unmatched. The germline V gene has CDR1 KGHDR and CDR2 SFDVKD. The CDR3 is 15 amino acids. In DNA, the CDR3 is TGTGCCACCAGTGACCGGACAGGGGGGAACTATGGCTACACCTTC. Its protein product is CATSDRTGGNYGYTF.

The rearrangement uses TRBV5-5 and TRBJ1-5, with 8 bases lining up with TRBD1. This CDR3 spans 14 amino acids. Germline CDR1 reads SGHKS; CDR2 reads YYEKEE (reference sequence). The ends lost 3 bases at V and 2 bases at J; junction bases unmatched: 1. Here the CDR3 DNA reads TGTGCCAGCAGCTCAGGGGGCGGCAATCAGCCCCAGCATTTT. Translated: CASSSGGGNQPQHF.

This clone was seen a single time. The chain recombines TRBV10-1 with TRBJ1-4; 7 bases are a match to TRBD1. This CDR3 has 14 amino acids. The junction had 8 bases not matched to a gene; V was cut back by 5 bases and J by 8 bases. The germline gives CDR1 WNHNN, CDR2 SYGVQD (reference sequence). CDR3 loop: CASSTGQASEKLFF. The CDR3 region has the DNA TGCGCCAGCAGTACCGGACAGGCCAGCGAAAAACTGTTTTTT.

Only a few counts were recorded for this clone. The chain carries TRBV29-1 and TRBJ1-5; possibly TRBD1 for D (5 bases). This CDR3 has 13 residues. The germline CDR1 and CDR2 sequences are SQVTM and ANQGSEA. V lost 4 bases to trimming and J lost 6 bases, with 13 bases between them. CDR3 region: CSVGQGESQPQHF. For the CDR3, the DNA is TGCAGCGTTGGGCAGGGAGAAAGTCAGCCCCAGCATTTT.

V is TRBV13 and J is TRBJ2-7; a possible D gene is TRBD1 (5 bases). The CDR3 loop spans 14 amino acids. Germline V gives CDR1 PRHDT, CDR2 FYEKMQ (reference sequence). Trimming shortened V by 4 bases and J by 0 bases, and 10 bases separated the two germline ends. The CDR3 bases are TGTGCCAGCAGCTCCAGGGTCAGCTCCTACGAGCAGTACTTC. This translates into CASSSRVSSYEQYF. Based on the CDR3 plus reference TRBV13 and TRBJ2-7, the full variable domain is AAGVIQSPRHLIKEKRETATLKCYPIPRHDTVYWYQQGPGQDPQFLISFYEKMQSDKGSIPDRFSAQQFSDYHSELNMSSLELGDSALYFCASSSRVSSYEQYFGPGTRLTVT.

This chain uses TRBV5-1 with TRBJ2-5, with D hard to call. V gave up 0 bases and J gave up 2 bases, with 2 bases separating them. Looked up from germline, CDR1 is SGHRS and CDR2 is YFSETQ. CDR3 size: 12 residues. The CDR3 region is CASSLVQETQYF. CDR3 nucleotide sequence: TGCGCCAGCAGCTTGGTACAAGAGACCCAGTACTTC.

The rearrangement uses TRBV30 and TRBJ1-2; 10 nucleotides line up with TRBD1. Trimming at V came to 0 bases and at J to 7 bases, leaving 2 bases not matched to a gene. In germline, CDR1 is GTSNPN, CDR2 SVGIG (reference sequence). This CDR3 spans 13 amino acids. CDR3 protein: CAWSVGTGAGYTF. CDR3 nucleotide sequence: TGTGCCTGGAGTGTTGGGACAGGGGCTGGCTACACCTTC.

V and J are TRBV12-3 or TRBV12-4 and TRBJ2-5; TRBD2 might be the D (6 bases). CDR3 length: 13 residues. The V and J ends lost 3 bases and 2 bases respectively, with 7 bases between them. The CDR3 DNA is TGTGCCAGCAGTTTCGGACTACAAGAGACCCAGTACTTC. Amino acids: CASSFGLQETQYF.

V is TRBV4-1 and J is TRBJ1-3; no reliable D call. V was pared by 0 bases and J by 2 bases, with 5 bases between. Germline V gene sequence: CDR1 MGHRA, CDR2 YSYEKL. This CDR3 is 14 amino acids long. In DNA, the CDR3 is TGCGCCAGCAGCCAAGAGTGGGCTGGAAACACCATATATTTT. It yields the protein CASSQEWAGNTIYF.

The chain carries TRBV28 and TRBJ2-7; TRBD1 matches at 8 bases. V lost 3 bases, J lost 3 bases, and 10 bases stayed unmatched. The CDR3 extends over 16 amino acids. Per the germline V gene, CDR1 is MDHEN and CDR2 is SYDVKM. The CDR3, as DNA: TGTGCCAGCAGTTTTCTGGACAGGGTCTATCGCTACGAGCAGTACTTC. Translation gives CASSFLDRVYRYEQYF.

The chain joins TRBV6-6 to TRBJ1-4, with a tentative D call TRBD1 (6 bases). Germline CDR1 is MNHNY and CDR2 is SVGAGI (reference sequence). V dropped 3 bases and J dropped 6 bases, with 14 bases sitting between them. This CDR3 spans 15 amino acids. Written as DNA, the CDR3 is TGTGCCAGCAGTTATCAGGGGCAGAGACATGAAAAACTGTTTTTT. This encodes CASSYQGQRHEKLFF.

V and J are TRBV12-3 or TRBV12-4 and TRBJ2-1; TRBD2 matches at 8 bases. J was trimmed by 8 bases and V by 3 bases; bases with no gene match: 3. This CDR3 comprises 13 residues. The chain's CDR3 is CASSFRGGYEQFF. Here the CDR3 DNA reads TGTGCCAGCAGTTTTCGGGGGGGGTATGAGCAGTTCTTC.

CDR3 protein: CASSIGTGGAGEKLFF. In nucleotides, the CDR3 is TGTGCCAGTAGTATTGGTACTGGGGGCGCCGGTGAAAAACTGTTTTTT. V usage is TRBV19 and J usage is TRBJ1-4; possible D gene TRBD1, 6 bases. Germline CDR1 reads LNHDA; CDR2 reads SQIVND (reference sequence). The CDR3 spans 16 residues. With 3 bases removed from V and 7 bases from J, the gap between germline ends came to 18 bases.

The chain carries TRBV18 and TRBJ2-1; the D is unclear. CDR3 length: 15 residues. The ends were cut back, 3 bases at V and 2 bases at J, with 11 bases in the middle. CDR1 is KGHSH and CDR2 is LQKENI in the germline V gene. The CDR3 nucleotides are TGTGCCAGCTCACCGGAGTCGCGCCCCTACAATGAGCAGTTCTTC. It yields the protein CASSPESRPYNEQFF.

The gene calls are TRBV5-1 and TRBJ2-7; 14 bases fit TRBD2. Per germline, CDR1 SGHRS and CDR2 YFSETQ. V dropped 4 bases and J dropped 3; count of bases not matched to a gene: 3. The CDR3 has 15 amino acids. The CDR3 loop reads CASSPGTSGGYEQYF. The DNA for the CDR3 is TGCGCCAGCAGCCCGGGGACTAGCGGGGGCTACGAGCAGTACTTC. The full variable domain, with the rest looked up from reference TRBV5-1 and TRBJ2-7, is KAGVTQTPRYLIKTRGQQVTLSCSPISGHRSVSWYQQTPGQGLQFLFEYFSETQRNKGNFPGRFSGRQFSNSRSEMNVSTLELGDSALYLCASSPGTSGGYEQYFGPGTRLTVT.

This clone has only one observation. The chain recombines TRBV29-1 with TRBJ1-1, with D possibly matching TRBD1 (6 bases). Germline-derived CDR1 and CDR2 are SQVTM and ANQGSEA. This CDR3 has 13 residues. Trimming pared 8 bases from V and 3 bases from J, leaving 16 bases between. The CDR3 sequence: CSSQGRADTEAFF. In nucleotides, the CDR3 is TGCAGCTCACAGGGCAGGGCGGACACTGAAGCTTTCTTT.

This chain connects TRBV11-2 to TRBJ2-1, with 8 bases fitting TRBD2. The junction had 6 bases not matched to a gene; V was cut back by 5 bases and J by 3 bases. The germline gives CDR1 SGHAT, CDR2 FQNNGV. CDR3 size: 15 residues. The CDR3 protein is CASSISGSVYNEQFF. In DNA form, the CDR3 reads TGTGCCAGCAGCATCAGCGGGAGTGTCTACAATGAGCAGTTCTTC. Based on the CDR3 plus reference TRBV11-2 and TRBJ2-1, the full variable domain is EAGVAQSPRYKIIEKRQSVAFWCNPISGHATLYWYQQILGQGPKLLIQFQNNGVVDDSQLPKDRFSAERLKGVDSTLKIQPAKLEDSAVYLCASSISGSVYNEQFFGPGTRLTVL.

The chain carries TRBV7-6 and TRBJ1-6, with a possible D match to TRBD1 (5 bases). The V gene's germline CDR1 is SGHVS and CDR2 FNYEAQ. The V end was cut by 2 bases, the J end by 8 bases, with 10 bases between. The CDR3 sequence is 14 residues long. The CDR3: CASSLQQGDSPLHF. CDR3 nucleotide sequence: TGTGCCAGCAGCTTACAGCAAGGGGATTCACCCCTCCACTTT.